These 17 T cell receptor beta chains were sequenced from one sample in a study of T cell responses to AZD1222 COVID-19 vaccine. Clones were sequenced by immunoSEQ multiplex PCR, and TCRdb holds only the in-frame ones, with some missing. The sample yields about 150,000 clones, 90% to 95% seen once. Sequences were derived from peripheral blood, sampled on day 0 of AZD1222 vaccination. These receptors came from an adult in good health.

The V and J genes are TRBV29-1 and TRBJ1-3; tentative D call: TRBD1 (6 bases). The CDR3 has 13 amino acids. V was clipped by 7 bases and J by 2 bases, with 12 bases between them. CDR1 is SQVTM, CDR2 ANQGSEA, per germline. CDR3 DNA sequence: TGCAGCGCTCGGACAGTTACTGGAAACACCATATATTTT. This translates into CSARTVTGNTIYF.

The rearrangement uses TRBV27 and TRBJ1-1; D gene uncertain. Germline lookup yields CDR1 MNHEY and CDR2 SMNVEV (reference sequence). V was clipped by 1 base and J by 5 bases, with 11 bases between them. This CDR3 region has 14 residues. The CDR3 DNA reads TGTGCCAGCAGTTTATTAGGGTTCGGGACTGAAGCTTTCTTT. It yields the protein CASSLLGFGTEAFF.

The CDR3 DNA reads TGTGCCAGCAGCTCGTCGGGATTCGGAAGGAGGGTAAATCAGCCCCAGCATTTT. Translating it yields CASSSSGFGRRVNQPQHF. The chain couples TRBV3-1 (or the pseudogene TRBV3-2) to TRBJ1-5; D not resolved. V was cut by 5 bases and J by 4 bases, with 24 bases left in between. The germline V gene encodes CDR1 LGHDT and CDR2 YNNKEL (reference sequence). The CDR3 covers 18 residues.

The chain carries TRBV9 and TRBJ1-4; 8 bases align to TRBD1. The CDR3 is 15 amino acids. Germline V CDR1 and CDR2: SGDLS, YYNGEE. V gave up 3 bases and J gave up 0 bases; unmatched junction bases: 1. For the CDR3, the DNA is TGTGCCAGCAGCGCGACAGGGGCAACTAATGAAAAACTGTTTTTT. Translating gives CASSATGATNEKLFF.

V usage is TRBV2 and J usage is TRBJ2-5; D might be TRBD1 (5 bases). The germline V gene has CDR1 SNHLY and CDR2 FYNNEI. The CDR3 is 12 residues long. V lost 8 bases and J lost 2, with 9 bases in between. CDR3 loop: CASGAIQETQYF. The CDR3, as DNA: TGTGCCAGCGGGGCTATTCAAGAGACCCAGTACTTC.

The J gene is TRBJ2-5, the V gene TRBV4-1, with 8 bases lining up with TRBD2. The CDR3 is 16 residues long. Germline assignment: CDR1 MGHRA and CDR2 YSYEKL. V lost 5 bases, J lost 4 bases, and 12 bases stayed unmatched. The CDR3 DNA reads TGCGCCAGCAGCTCGGGGGGGCGGCGGAGAGGAGAGACCCAGTACTTC. Encoded protein: CASSSGGRRRGETQYF.

The chain combines TRBV9 with TRBJ1-2, with 9 bases aligning to TRBD1. Losses at the gene ends were 4 bases for V and 8 bases for J; bases not matched to a gene: 15. Germline V gene data show CDR1 as SGDLS and CDR2 as YYNGEE. The CDR3 has 16 amino acids. CDR3 sequence: CASSLRPGQGTWGYTF. CDR3 bases: TGTGCCAGCAGCCTACGACCGGGACAGGGAACGTGGGGCTACACCTTC.

V gene TRBV6-1 combines with J gene TRBJ1-5; TRBD1 agrees at 8 bases. The V gene end was trimmed by 1 base and the J gene end by 6 bases; junction bases not matched to a gene: 8. The CDR3 runs 16 residues. Germline CDR1 and CDR2: MNHNS and SASEGT. CDR3 coding DNA: TGTGCCAGCAGTGAAGGAACAGGGGGAGTAAGTCAGCCCCAGCATTTT. Translated, it gives CASSEGTGGVSQPQHF.

The chain recombines TRBV27 with TRBJ2-4; 7 bases fit TRBD2. The trim removed 0 bases at V and 8 bases at J, leaving 10 bases unmatched. The CDR3 runs 16 residues. Germline V lookup: CDR1 MNHEY, CDR2 SMNVEV (reference sequence). CDR3: CASSLSGEGSQYIQYF. The CDR3 bases are TGTGCCAGCAGTTTATCGGGGGAGGGCTCCCAGTACATTCAGTACTTC.

The chain couples TRBV18 to TRBJ1-4, with D hard to call. The CDR3 spans 13 residues. Germline V gene sequence: CDR1 KGHSH, CDR2 LQKENI. V was clipped by 3 bases and J by 5 bases, with 7 bases between them. As DNA, the CDR3 is TGTGCCAGCTCACCTGACCGAAATGAAAAACTGTTTTTT. Its translation is CASSPDRNEKLFF.

CDR3 nucleotides: TGTGCCAGCAATACTGGGTGGGGGGACTATGGCTACACCTTC. It translates to CASNTGWGDYGYTF. This chain connects TRBV6-5 to TRBJ1-2, with a possible D match to TRBD1 (5 bases). CDR1 and CDR2 from the germline V gene are MNHEY and SVGAGI. The V and J ends lost 7 bases and 3 bases respectively, with 15 bases between them. The CDR3 sequence is 14 residues long.

The J gene is TRBJ2-5, the V gene TRBV27, with no clear D. V was shortened by 8 bases and J by 5 bases, with 6 bases between the two germline ends. Germline assignment: CDR1 MNHEY and CDR2 SMNVEV (reference sequence). The length of the CDR3 is 10 residues. The CDR3, as DNA: TGTGCCAGCTCTTGCGAGACCCAGTACTTC. Translated, it gives CASSCETQYF.

V usage is TRBV3-1 (or the pseudogene TRBV3-2) and J usage is TRBJ2-5, with TRBD2 as a possible D gene (6 bases). The CDR3 consists of 16 residues. CDR1 is LGHDT and CDR2 is YNNKEL in the germline V gene (reference sequence). Trimming cost V 0 bases and J 4 bases, with 15 bases left between them. CDR3 DNA: TGTGCCAGCAGCCAAGACCTAGTGGCGGGGTCAGAGACCCAGTACTTC. It translates to CASSQDLVAGSETQYF.

V is TRBV7-3 and J is TRBJ1-1; the D gene is possibly TRBD1 (6 bases). Deletions cut 2 bases from V and 0 bases from J, with 10 bases between. Germline lookup yields CDR1 SGHTA and CDR2 FQGTGA. The CDR3 covers 15 residues. The DNA of the CDR3 is TGTGCCAGCAGCTTAGAGGGGGGCGTGAACACTGAAGCTTTCTTT. Translated, it gives CASSLEGGVNTEAFF.

The chain employs TRBV6-5 and TRBJ2-3, with D possibly matching TRBD2 (5 bases). With 5 bases removed from V and 2 bases from J, the gap between germline ends came to 8 bases. CDR1 and CDR2 (germline): MNHEY, SVGAGI. The CDR3 length is 13 residues. The CDR3: CASSPGFTDTQYF. The CDR3 coding sequence is TGTGCCAGCAGTCCGGGGTTCACAGATACGCAGTATTTT.

The chain uses TRBV6-1 and TRBJ1-2, with a possible D match to TRBD1 (5 bases). With 2 bases removed from V and 0 bases from J, the gap between germline ends came to 10 bases. Looked up from germline, CDR1 is MNHNS and CDR2 is SASEGT. This CDR3 region has 15 residues. CDR3 in amino acids: CASSERQPPNYGYTF. Written as DNA, the CDR3 is TGTGCCAGCAGTGAAAGACAGCCCCCTAACTATGGCTACACCTTC.

The chain couples TRBV4-1 to TRBJ2-5, with 8 bases lining up with TRBD1. There are 17 residues in the CDR3. Germline V gene sequence: CDR1 MGHRA, CDR2 YSYEKL. V shed 1 base, J shed 1 base, and the junction held 8 bases outside the gene matches. The CDR3 coding sequence is TGCGCCAGCAGCCAAGGCCTGACAGGGGCCAGCCAAGAGACCCAGTACTTC. Protein sequence: CASSQGLTGASQETQYF.